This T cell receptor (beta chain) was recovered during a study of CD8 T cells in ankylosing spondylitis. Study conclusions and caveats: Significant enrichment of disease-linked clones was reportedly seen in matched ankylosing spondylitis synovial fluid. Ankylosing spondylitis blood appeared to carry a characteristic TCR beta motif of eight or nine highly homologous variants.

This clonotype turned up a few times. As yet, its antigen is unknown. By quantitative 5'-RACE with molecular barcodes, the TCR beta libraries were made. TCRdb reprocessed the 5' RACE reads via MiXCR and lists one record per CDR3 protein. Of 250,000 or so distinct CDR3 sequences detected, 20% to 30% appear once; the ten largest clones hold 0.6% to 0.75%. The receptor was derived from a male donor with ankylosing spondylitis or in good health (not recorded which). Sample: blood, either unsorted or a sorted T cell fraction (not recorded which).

This CDR3 is CATAAYNEQFF. The DNA for the CDR3 is TGTGCCACCGCGGCCTACAATGAGCAGTTCTTC. V is TRBV12-3 or TRBV12-4 and J is TRBJ2-1, with D unclear. V lost 10 bases and J 2 bases, leaving 6 bases between the germline ends. The CDR3 covers 11 residues.